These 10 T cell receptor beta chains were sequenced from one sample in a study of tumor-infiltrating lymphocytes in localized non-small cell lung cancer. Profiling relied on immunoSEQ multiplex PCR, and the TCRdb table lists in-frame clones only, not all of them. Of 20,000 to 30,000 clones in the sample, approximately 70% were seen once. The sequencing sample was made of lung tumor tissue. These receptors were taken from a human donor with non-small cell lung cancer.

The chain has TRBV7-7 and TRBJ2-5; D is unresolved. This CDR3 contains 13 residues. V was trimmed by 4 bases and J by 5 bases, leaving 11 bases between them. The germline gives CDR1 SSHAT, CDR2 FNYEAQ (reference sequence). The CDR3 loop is CASSSLLGETQYF. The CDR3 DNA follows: TGTGCCAGCAGCTCCCTTCTAGGGGAGACCCAGTACTTC.

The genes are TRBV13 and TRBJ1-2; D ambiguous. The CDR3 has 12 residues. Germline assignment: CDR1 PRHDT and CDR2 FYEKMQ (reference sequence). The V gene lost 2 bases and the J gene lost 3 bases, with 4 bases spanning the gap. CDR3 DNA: TGTGCCAGCAGCTTAAAGGACTATGGCTACACCTTC. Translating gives CASSLKDYGYTF.

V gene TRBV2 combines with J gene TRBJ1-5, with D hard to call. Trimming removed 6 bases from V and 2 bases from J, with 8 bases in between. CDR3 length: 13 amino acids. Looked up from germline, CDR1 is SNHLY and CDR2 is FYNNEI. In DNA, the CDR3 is TGTGCCAGCAGGATCGACGGCAATCAGCCCCAGCATTTT. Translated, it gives CASRIDGNQPQHF.

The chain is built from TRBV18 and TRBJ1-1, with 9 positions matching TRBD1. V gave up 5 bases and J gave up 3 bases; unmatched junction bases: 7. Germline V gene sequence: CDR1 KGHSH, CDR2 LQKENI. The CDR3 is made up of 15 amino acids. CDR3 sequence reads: CASSWPGQGYTEAFF. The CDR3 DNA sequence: TGTGCCAGCTCATGGCCGGGACAGGGATACACTGAAGCTTTCTTT.

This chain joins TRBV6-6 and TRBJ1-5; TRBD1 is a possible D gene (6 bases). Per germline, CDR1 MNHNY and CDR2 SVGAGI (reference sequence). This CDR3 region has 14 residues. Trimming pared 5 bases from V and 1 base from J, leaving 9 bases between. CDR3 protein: CASSHRASNQPQHF. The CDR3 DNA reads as TGTGCCAGCAGTCACAGGGCAAGCAATCAGCCCCAGCATTTT.

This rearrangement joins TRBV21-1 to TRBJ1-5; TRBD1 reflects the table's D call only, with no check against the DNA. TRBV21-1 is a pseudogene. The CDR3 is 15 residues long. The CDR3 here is CATQSWTGSNQPQHF. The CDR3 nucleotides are TGTGCCACCCAGAGTTGGACAGGCAGCAATCAGCCCCAGCATTTT.

DNA of the CDR3: TGTGCCAGCAGCACACTGGCGGAGAACACTGAAGCTTTCTTT. It yields the protein CASSTLAENTEAFF. The chain employs TRBV6-6 and TRBJ1-1; D is unclear. The V gene lost 6 bases and the J gene lost 1 base, with 12 bases spanning the gap. The CDR3 covers 14 residues. From germline, CDR1 is MNHNY and CDR2 SVGAGI (reference sequence).

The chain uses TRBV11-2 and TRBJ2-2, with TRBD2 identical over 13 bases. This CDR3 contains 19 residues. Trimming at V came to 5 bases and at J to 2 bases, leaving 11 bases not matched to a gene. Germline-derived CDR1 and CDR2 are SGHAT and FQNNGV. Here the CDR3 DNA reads TGTGCCAGCAGCCGAATGGGACTAGCGGGGACTAGAAACACCGGGGAGCTGTTTTTT. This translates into CASSRMGLAGTRNTGELFF.

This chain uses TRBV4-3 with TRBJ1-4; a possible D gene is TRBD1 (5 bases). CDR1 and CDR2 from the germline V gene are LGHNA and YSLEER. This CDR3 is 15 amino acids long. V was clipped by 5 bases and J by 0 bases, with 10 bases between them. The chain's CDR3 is CASSETTATNEKLFF. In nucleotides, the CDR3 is TGCGCCAGCAGCGAGACGACAGCAACTAATGAAAAACTGTTTTTT.

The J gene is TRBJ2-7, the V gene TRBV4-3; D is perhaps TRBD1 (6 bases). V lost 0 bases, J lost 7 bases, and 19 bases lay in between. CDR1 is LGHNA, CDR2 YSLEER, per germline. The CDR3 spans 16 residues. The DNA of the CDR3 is TGCGCCAGCAGCCAAGATGGGGGCCAGGGGAGCGTTGAGCAGTACTTC. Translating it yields CASSQDGGQGSVEQYF.